The present entry profiles one T cell receptor (beta chain) with its context. The sample comes from a study of PD-L1 blockade in urothelial cancer. Study-level information: Timepoints chosen for blood analysis were 3 weeks (second dose) and 6 weeks after treatment start.

Libraries were prepared by immunoSEQ multiplex PCR; TCRdb keeps only in-frame clonotypes and omits some of them. Here the sample spans fewer than 25,000 clones, roughly 87% being singletons. The clonotype was recovered from a man between 45 and 60 years old with urothelial cancer. Sequencing used PBMCs, obtained around atezolizumab (anti-PD-L1) treatment.

The CDR3 protein is CSARQTGRGELFF. CDR3 nucleotide sequence: TGCAGCGCTAGACAGACAGGCCGGGGGGAGCTGTTTTTT. The chain links TRBV29-1 to TRBJ2-2; tentatively, D is TRBD1 (6 bases). The CDR3 is made up of 13 amino acids. V lost 7 bases, J lost 8 bases, and 17 bases lay in between. Germline values: CDR1 SQVTM, CDR2 ANQGSEA.